Listed here are 12 T cell receptor beta chains from one sample, sequenced in a study of vaccination effects on CD4 cells after COVID-19. Antigen-specific CD4+ T cells were expanded (with viral peptide pools) by the ViraFEST assay ahead of sequencing. On day 10 of culture, CD4+ T cells were separated out. Among the vaccine recipients, none had a prior SARS-CoV-2 infection, and nucleocapsid antibodies were negative. Clones were read by immunoSEQ multiplex PCR, and TCRdb kept only the in-frame ones, dropping some. The sample has 40,000 to 45,000 clones, more than 65% seen once. These receptors lack a known antigen. This specimen consisted of CD4+ T cells from PBMCs cultured with HCoV-NL63 spike peptides, obtained before COVID-19 vaccination. The receptors come from a human donor who received a COVID-19 vaccine.

The chain employs TRBV6-5 and TRBJ2-7; 9 nucleotides match TRBD1. V trimming: 7 bases; J trimming: 2 bases; junction bases outside the gene matches: 9. The V gene's germline CDR1 is MNHEY and CDR2 SVGAGI. CDR3 size: 15 residues. Here the CDR3 reads CASTASGQGAYEQYV. The CDR3 DNA sequence: TGTGCCAGCACAGCTTCGGGACAGGGAGCCTACGAGCAGTACGTC.

The chain combines TRBV6-6 with TRBJ1-2; 9 bases align to TRBD1. Germline V lookup: CDR1 MNHNY, CDR2 SVGAGI (reference sequence). The CDR3 covers 14 residues. Trimming removed 5 bases from V and 6 bases from J; junction bases left unmatched: 7. CDR3 sequence (DNA): TGTGCCAGCAGTCCCCCGGGACAGGGCCATGGCTACACCTTC. Translated: CASSPPGQGHGYTF.

This chain connects TRBV7-9 to TRBJ2-3, with D unresolved. This CDR3 comprises 16 residues. Trimming removed 5 bases from V and 6 bases from J, with 21 bases in between. Germline values: CDR1 SEHNR, CDR2 FQNEAQ (reference sequence). As DNA, the CDR3 is TGTGCCAGCAGCCCCTACGGTCTCAAAGATAGGGATACGCAGTATTTT. As protein: CASSPYGLKDRDTQYF. The complete variable domain, with remaining parts taken from reference TRBV7-9 and TRBJ2-3, reads DTGVSQNPRHKITKRGQNVTFRCDPISEHNRLYWYRQTLGQGPEFLTYFQNEAQLEKSRLLSDRFSAERPKGSFSTLEIQRTEQGDSAMYLCASSPYGLKDRDTQYFGPGTRLTVL.

The gene calls are TRBV5-4 and TRBJ1-1; 7 bases are shared with TRBD1. The CDR3 consists of 15 residues. CDR1 and CDR2 (germline): SGHNT, YYREEE (reference sequence). V was clipped by 0 bases and J by 5 bases; unmatched bases: 7. The CDR3 sequence: CASSLVGRGGTEAFF. The CDR3, as DNA: TGTGCCAGCAGCTTGGTGGGCAGGGGGGGAACTGAAGCTTTCTTT.

This chain connects TRBV2 to TRBJ2-5; D gene uncertain. Germline CDR1 is SNHLY and CDR2 is FYNNEI. V lost 7 bases and J 5 bases, leaving 11 bases between the germline ends. The CDR3 is 12 amino acids. CDR3 in amino acids: CASKPGPETQYF. CDR3 sequence (DNA): TGTGCCAGCAAACCGGGCCCGGAGACCCAGTACTTC. Together with reference TRBV2 and TRBJ2-5, the CDR3 gives the full variable domain: EPEVTQTPSHQVTQMGQEVILRCVPISNHLYFYWYRQILGQKVEFLVSFYNNEISEKSEIFDDQFSVERPDGSNFTLKIRSTKLEDSAMYFCASKPGPETQYFGPGTRLLVL.

The V call is TRBV7-2, the J call TRBJ2-2; D might be TRBD1 or TRBD2, each matching 5 bases. This CDR3 spans 13 amino acids. V gave up 6 bases and J gave up 8 bases, with 13 bases separating them. From germline, CDR1 is SGHTA and CDR2 FQGNSA. This CDR3 is CASRRVGVGELFF. For the CDR3, the DNA is TGTGCCAGCAGGAGGGTAGGGGTGGGGGAGCTGTTTTTT. Complete variable domain (other parts from reference TRBV7-2 and TRBJ2-2): GAGVSQSPSNKVTEKGKDVELRCDPISGHTALYWYRQSLGQGLEFLIYFQGNSAPDKSGLPSDRFSAERTGGSVSTLTIQRTQQEDSAVYLCASRRVGVGELFFGEGSRLTVL.

The V and J genes are TRBV5-1 and TRBJ1-3; D gene unclear. Per the germline V gene, CDR1 is SGHRS and CDR2 is YFSETQ. The ends were cut back, 0 bases at V and 2 bases at J, with 6 bases in the middle. CDR3 size: 14 residues. Here the CDR3 reads CASSLGAPGNTIYF. CDR3 nucleotides: TGCGCCAGCAGCTTGGGCGCCCCTGGAAACACCATATATTTT.

The J gene is TRBJ2-7, the V gene TRBV18, with 9 bases lining up with TRBD1. Trimming cost V 2 bases and J 12 bases; bases outside gene matches: 11. This CDR3 is built from 14 residues. Germline lookup yields CDR1 KGHSH and CDR2 LQKENI. As DNA, the CDR3 is TGTGCCAGCTCACCAGCGGGACAGGGTATGACCCCGTACGTC. It is translated as CASSPAGQGMTPYV.

The CDR3 loop reads CASRRQGGYEQYV. CDR3 sequence (DNA): TGTGCCAGCAGACGACAGGGAGGGTACGAGCAGTACGTC. This rearrangement joins TRBV6-6 to TRBJ2-7; either TRBD1 or TRBD2 may supply D (7 bases each). The CDR3 spans 13 residues. Trimming left V 6 bases short and J 4 bases short, with 13 bases between. The V gene's germline CDR1 is MNHNY and CDR2 SVGAGI (reference sequence).

The J gene is TRBJ2-3, the V gene TRBV28; 9 bases line up with TRBD1. Germline CDR1 MDHEN, CDR2 SYDVKM. This CDR3 is built from 16 residues. J gave up 2 bases and V 4 bases, and 7 bases lay outside the gene matches. CDR3 sequence: CASSWIGTGSTDTQYF. In DNA form, the CDR3 reads TGTGCCAGCAGTTGGATCGGGACAGGGTCCACAGATACGCAGTATTTT.

V is TRBV5-1 and J is TRBJ2-2; D not resolved. Trimming pared 1 base from V and 4 bases from J, leaving 5 bases between. CDR3 size: 13 residues. Germline lookup yields CDR1 SGHRS and CDR2 YFSETQ. The CDR3 spells CASSLTVTGELFF. The CDR3 nucleotides read TGCGCCAGCAGCTTGACAGTCACCGGGGAGCTGTTTTTT.

The rearrangement uses TRBV25-1 and TRBJ1-2; 8 bases map to TRBD1. With V trimmed by 5 bases and J by 8 bases, 13 bases remained unmatched. The CDR3 sequence is 15 residues long. The germline V gene encodes CDR1 MGHDK and CDR2 SYGVNS. The CDR3 DNA follows: TGTGCCAGCAGTCCAATCCCAGACAGGGGTGAAGGCTACACCTTC. Translating gives CASSPIPDRGEGYTF.